This T cell receptor beta chain emerged from a study of T cells in Graves' hyperthyroidism and ophthalmopathy. Study-wide context: Peripheral blood was drawn at first diagnosis, prior to all treatment.

Findings and limits, study-wide: Most clonotypes that expanded in the thyroid above 0.001 also showed up in blood. Ophthalmopathy, as predicted by the model, came a median approximately 5.9 months after the prediction.

The table lists this clonotype with many counts. What it recognizes is unknown. V was pared by 4 bases and J by 5 bases, with 5 bases of the junction left unmatched. Germline CDR1 SGHRS, CDR2 YFSETQ. The CDR3 length is 14 residues. The investigators amplified TCR beta CDR3 regions from RNA transcripts. HTBI primers were the set used in a first-round RT-PCR of the TCR CDR3. MiXCR, run by TCRdb on the multiplex PCR reads, gives a single entry per CDR3 protein. The profile shows about 250,000 distinct CDR3 sequences, more than 20% of them singletons. This receptor was identified in a woman in her 40s with Graves' ophthalmopathy. Sequences were obtained from blood. The chain joins TRBV5-1 to TRBJ2-7; 11 positions match TRBD1. The CDR3 DNA is TGCGCCAGCAGCGTAGGACAGGGGGCGAACGAGCAGTACTTC. This encodes CASSVGQGANEQYF. The whole variable domain, filled in from reference TRBV5-1 and TRBJ2-7, reads KAGVTQTPRYLIKTRGQQVTLSCSPISGHRSVSWYQQTPGQGLQFLFEYFSETQRNKGNFPGRFSGRQFSNSRSEMNVSTLELGDSALYLCASSVGQGANEQYFGPGTRLTVT.